This TCR beta chain is from a study of Graves' ophthalmopathy and Graves' hyperthyroidism. Pregnant or lactating patients and those with other autoimmune diseases or uncontrolled infections were excluded. Sampling over 8 ml of fresh peripheral blood provided the PBMCs. Whole-study findings and limits: Prediction of ophthalmopathy progression reached approximately 64% sensitivity and around 76% specificity.

From RNA, the CDR3 regions of TCR beta chains were amplified and sequenced. First-round RT-PCR employed HTBI primers, with a second-round multiplex PCR after it. One entry per CDR3 protein results from TCRdb running MiXCR on the multiplex PCR reads. The sample lists a few hundred thousand distinct CDR3 sequences, approximately 18% occurring once. The sample holds many counts of this clonotype. Antigen specificity is unknown. The CDR3 contains 14 residues. The germline CDR1 and CDR2 sequences are DFQATT and SNEGSKA (reference sequence). V shed 3 bases and J shed 11 bases, with 20 bases lying between them.

The chain couples TRBV20-1 to TRBJ1-5; possible D gene TRBD1, 5 bases. This TCR came from an adult woman with stable Graves' hyperthyroidism. The specimen was peripheral blood. CDR3 residues: CSARQGGVIGSQHF. The DNA of the CDR3 is TGCAGTGCTAGGCAGGGAGGTGTCATCGGATCCCAGCATTTT.